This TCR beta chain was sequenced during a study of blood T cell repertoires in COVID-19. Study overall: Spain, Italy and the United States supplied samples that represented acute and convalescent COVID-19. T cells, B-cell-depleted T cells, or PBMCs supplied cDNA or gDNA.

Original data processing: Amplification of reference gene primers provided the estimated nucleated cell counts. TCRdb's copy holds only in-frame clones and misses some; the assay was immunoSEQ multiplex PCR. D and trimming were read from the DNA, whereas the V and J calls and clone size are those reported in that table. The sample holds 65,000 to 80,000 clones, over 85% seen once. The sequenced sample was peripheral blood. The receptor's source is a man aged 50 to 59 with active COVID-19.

The CDR3: CAWRKPGQSAGYTF. CDR3 nucleotide sequence: TGTGCCTGGAGAAAGCCGGGACAGTCTGCTGGCTACACCTTC. This chain joins TRBV30 and TRBJ1-2, with 7 bases that match TRBD1. The CDR3 sequence is 14 residues long. V lost 3 bases and J lost 7; bases outside the gene matches: 11. Per the germline V gene, CDR1 is GTSNPN and CDR2 is SVGIG (reference sequence).